This T cell receptor (beta chain) was sequenced in a study of monozygotic twins with inflammatory bowel disease. Regarding the study as a whole: Concordant and discordant twins showed no difference in repertoire similarity, possibly from limited power. Nothing supported a single strong signal or clonotype that was associated with IBD. For IBD patients, clonotypes shared with others were fewer than for healthy twins, especially with disease activity.

The CDR3 spans 13 residues. Germline lookup yields CDR1 SEHNR and CDR2 FQNEAQ (reference sequence). For this clonotype: Its target is unknown.

Added by template switching were UMIs that each held a 6-nucleotide sample barcode. TCRdb re-called the 5' RACE reads; one entry per CDR3 protein, DNA not given. Its table lists approximately 160,000 distinct CDR3 sequences. The sequence was obtained from a human donor with ulcerative colitis or Crohn's disease, or a healthy co-twin of an affected twin (not recorded which). V gene TRBV7-9 combines with J gene TRBJ2-1; TCRdb designates TRBD1, a call that cannot be tested without DNA. The source material was blood. The CDR3: CASSPPNTDEQFF.